This T cell receptor beta chain was sequenced during a study of T cells after yellow fever vaccination. The overall study: Fractions containing few cells were prepared with SMART-Seq v4 Ultra Low Input.

With respect to this clonotype: As yet, its antigen is unknown.

UMIs and a universal primer site were added when TCR cDNA was made by 5'RACE template switching. TCRdb called the 5' RACE reads again in MiXCR, with one record for every CDR3 protein. In the table there are some 560,000 distinct CDR3 sequences, 15% to 20% of which are singletons. Study-wide points: It was the secondary response that reached its peak faster, day 5 versus 15, but it was weaker. Sorted repertoires could include abundant contaminating clonotypes from bulk cells.

This specimen was PBMCs, taken 15 days after the yellow fever booster vaccination. The TCR sequence derives from a man aged 25-45 years who received the YFV17D yellow fever vaccine.

The CDR3 here is CSARDQRTGANQPQHF. Written as DNA, the CDR3 is TGCAGTGCTAGAGATCAGAGGACAGGTGCCAATCAGCCCCAGCATTTT. The V call is TRBV20-1, the J call TRBJ1-5; 7 nucleotides agree with TRBD1. Germline V lookup: CDR1 DFQATT, CDR2 SNEGSKA (reference sequence). The V and J ends lost 0 bases and 3 bases, in that order; junction bases with no gene match: 8. The CDR3 is 16 amino acids.